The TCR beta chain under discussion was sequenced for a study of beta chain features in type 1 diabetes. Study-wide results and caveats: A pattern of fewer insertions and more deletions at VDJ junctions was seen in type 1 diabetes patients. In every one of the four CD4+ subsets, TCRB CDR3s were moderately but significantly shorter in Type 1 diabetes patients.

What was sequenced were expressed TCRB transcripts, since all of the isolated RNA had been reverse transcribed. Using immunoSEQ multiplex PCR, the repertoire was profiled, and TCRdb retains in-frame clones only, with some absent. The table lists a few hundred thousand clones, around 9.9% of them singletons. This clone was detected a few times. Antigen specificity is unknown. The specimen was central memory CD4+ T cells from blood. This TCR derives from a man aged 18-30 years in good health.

The CDR3 spells CASSRDYGNEKLFF. CDR3 DNA sequence: TGTGCCAGCAGTCGGGACTACGGGAATGAAAAACTGTTTTTT. This sequence joins TRBV6-5 and TRBJ1-4; a weak D match, TRBD1 (5 bases). Germline-derived CDR1 and CDR2 are MNHEY and SVGAGI. This CDR3 has 14 residues. Trimming stripped 5 bases from V and 5 bases from J, with 12 bases between.